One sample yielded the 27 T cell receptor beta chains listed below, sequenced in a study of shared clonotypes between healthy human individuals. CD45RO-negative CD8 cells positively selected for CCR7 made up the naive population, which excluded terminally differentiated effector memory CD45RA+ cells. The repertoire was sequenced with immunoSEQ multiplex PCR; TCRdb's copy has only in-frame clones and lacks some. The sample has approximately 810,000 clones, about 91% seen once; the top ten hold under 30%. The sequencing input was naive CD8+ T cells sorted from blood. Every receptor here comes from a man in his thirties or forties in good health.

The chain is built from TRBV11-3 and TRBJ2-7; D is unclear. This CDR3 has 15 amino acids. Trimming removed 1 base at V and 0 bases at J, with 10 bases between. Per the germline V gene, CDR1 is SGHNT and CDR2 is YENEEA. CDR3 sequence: CASSLAFGSSYEQYF. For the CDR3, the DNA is TGTGCCAGCAGCTTAGCCTTTGGCAGCTCCTACGAGCAGTACTTC.

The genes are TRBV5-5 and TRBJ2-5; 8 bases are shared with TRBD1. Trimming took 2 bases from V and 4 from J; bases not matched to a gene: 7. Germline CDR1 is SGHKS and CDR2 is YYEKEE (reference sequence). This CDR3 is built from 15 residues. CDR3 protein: CASSLPQGARETQYF. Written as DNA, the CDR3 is TGTGCCAGCAGCTTACCTCAGGGGGCAAGAGAGACCCAGTACTTC. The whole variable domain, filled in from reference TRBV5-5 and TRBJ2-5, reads DAGVTQSPTHLIKTRGQQVTLRCSPISGHKSVSWYQQVLGQGPQFIFQYYEKEERGRGNFPDRFSARQFPNYSSELNVNALLLGDSALYLCASSLPQGARETQYFGPGTRLLVL.

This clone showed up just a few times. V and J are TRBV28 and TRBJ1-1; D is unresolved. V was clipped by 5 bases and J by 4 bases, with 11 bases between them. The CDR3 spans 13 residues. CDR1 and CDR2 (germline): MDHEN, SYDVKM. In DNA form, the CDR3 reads TGTGCCAGCAGTCCTACGGTTATCACTGAAGCTTTCTTT. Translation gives CASSPTVITEAFF.

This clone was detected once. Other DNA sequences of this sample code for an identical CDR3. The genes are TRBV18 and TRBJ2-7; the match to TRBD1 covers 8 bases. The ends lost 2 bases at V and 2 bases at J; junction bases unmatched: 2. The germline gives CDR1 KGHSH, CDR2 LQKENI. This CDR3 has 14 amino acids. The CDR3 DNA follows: TGTGCCAGCTCACCAGGGACAGGACCCTACGAGCAGTACTTC. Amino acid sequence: CASSPGTGPYEQYF.

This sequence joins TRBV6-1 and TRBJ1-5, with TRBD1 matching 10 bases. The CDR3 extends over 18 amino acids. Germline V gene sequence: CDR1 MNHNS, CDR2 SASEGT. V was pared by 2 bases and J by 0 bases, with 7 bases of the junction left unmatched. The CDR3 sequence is CASSEPTGGLYSNQPQHF. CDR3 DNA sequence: TGTGCCAGCAGTGAACCGACAGGGGGCCTTTATAGCAATCAGCCCCAGCATTTT.

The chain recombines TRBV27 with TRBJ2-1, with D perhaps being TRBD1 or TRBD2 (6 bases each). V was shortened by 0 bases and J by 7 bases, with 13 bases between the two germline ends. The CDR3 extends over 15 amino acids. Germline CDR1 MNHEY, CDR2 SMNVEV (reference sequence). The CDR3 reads CASSLSFWGANEQFF. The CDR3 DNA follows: TGTGCCAGCAGTTTATCATTCTGGGGGGCTAATGAGCAGTTCTTC.

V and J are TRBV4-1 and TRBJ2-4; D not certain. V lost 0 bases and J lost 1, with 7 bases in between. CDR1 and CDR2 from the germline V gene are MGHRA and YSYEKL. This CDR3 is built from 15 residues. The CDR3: CASSQEQTAKNIQYF. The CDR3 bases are TGCGCCAGCAGCCAAGAACAAACCGCCAAAAACATTCAGTACTTC.

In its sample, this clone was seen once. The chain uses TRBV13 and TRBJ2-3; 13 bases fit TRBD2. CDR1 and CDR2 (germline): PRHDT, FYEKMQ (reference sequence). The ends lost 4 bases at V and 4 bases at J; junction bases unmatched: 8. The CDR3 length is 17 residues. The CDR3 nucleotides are TGTGCCAGCAGCTCGACCGGGACTAGCGGGAACCCAGATACGCAGTATTTT. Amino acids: CASSSTGTSGNPDTQYF. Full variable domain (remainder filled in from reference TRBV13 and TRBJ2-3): AAGVIQSPRHLIKEKRETATLKCYPIPRHDTVYWYQQGPGQDPQFLISFYEKMQSDKGSIPDRFSAQQFSDYHSELNMSSLELGDSALYFCASSSTGTSGNPDTQYFGPGTRLTVL.

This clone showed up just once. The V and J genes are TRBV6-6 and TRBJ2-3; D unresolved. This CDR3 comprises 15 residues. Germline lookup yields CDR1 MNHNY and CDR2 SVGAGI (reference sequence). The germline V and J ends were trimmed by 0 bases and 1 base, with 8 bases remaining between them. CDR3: CASSYSGSGTDTQYF. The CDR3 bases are TGTGCCAGCAGTTACTCTGGTTCCGGCACAGATACGCAGTATTTT.

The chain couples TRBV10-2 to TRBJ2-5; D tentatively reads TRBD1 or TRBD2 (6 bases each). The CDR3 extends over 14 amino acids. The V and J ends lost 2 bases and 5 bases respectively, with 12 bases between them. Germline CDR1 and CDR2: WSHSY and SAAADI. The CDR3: CASSEGGAGETQYF. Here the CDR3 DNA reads TGCGCCAGCAGTGAGGGGGGCGCGGGGGAGACCCAGTACTTC.

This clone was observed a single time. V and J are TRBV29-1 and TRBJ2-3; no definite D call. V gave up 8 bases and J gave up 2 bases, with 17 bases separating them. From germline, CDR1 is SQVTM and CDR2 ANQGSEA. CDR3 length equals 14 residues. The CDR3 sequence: CSSLPVGPTDTQYF. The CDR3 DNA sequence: TGCAGCTCATTACCCGTCGGGCCCACAGATACGCAGTATTTT.

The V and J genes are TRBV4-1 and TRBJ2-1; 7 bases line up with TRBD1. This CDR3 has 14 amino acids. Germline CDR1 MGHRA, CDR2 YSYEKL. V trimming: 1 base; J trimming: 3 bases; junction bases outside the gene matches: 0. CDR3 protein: CASSQGDSYNEQFF. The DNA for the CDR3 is TGCGCCAGCAGCCAAGGGGACAGCTACAATGAGCAGTTCTTC.

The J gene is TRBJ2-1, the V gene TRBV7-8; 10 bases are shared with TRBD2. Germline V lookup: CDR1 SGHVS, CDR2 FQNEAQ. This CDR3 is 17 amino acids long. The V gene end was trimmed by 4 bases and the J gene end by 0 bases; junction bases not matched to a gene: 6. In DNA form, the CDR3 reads TGTGCCAGCAGCTACCGTCTAGCGGGGGCCTCCTACAATGAGCAGTTCTTC. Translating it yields CASSYRLAGASYNEQFF. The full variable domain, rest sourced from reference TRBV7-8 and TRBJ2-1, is GAGVSQSPRYKVAKRGQDVALRCDPISGHVSLFWYQQALGQGPEFLTYFQNEAQLDKSGLPSDRFFAERPEGSVSTLKIQRTQQEDSAVYLCASSYRLAGASYNEQFFGPGTRLTVL.

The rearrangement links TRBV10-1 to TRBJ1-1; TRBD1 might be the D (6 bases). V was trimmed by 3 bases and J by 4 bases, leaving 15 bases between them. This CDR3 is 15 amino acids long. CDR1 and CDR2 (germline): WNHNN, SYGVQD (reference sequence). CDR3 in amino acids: CASSDRRGGVTEAFF. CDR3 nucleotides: TGCGCCAGCAGTGATCGGAGGGGGGGGGTCACTGAAGCTTTCTTT.

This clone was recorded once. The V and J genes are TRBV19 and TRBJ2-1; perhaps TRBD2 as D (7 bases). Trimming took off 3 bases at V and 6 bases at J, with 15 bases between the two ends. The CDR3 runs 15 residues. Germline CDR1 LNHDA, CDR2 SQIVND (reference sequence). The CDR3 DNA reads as TGTGCCAGTAGTATCGAGACGGGGGGCGGCAATGAGCAGTTCTTC. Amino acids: CASSIETGGGNEQFF.

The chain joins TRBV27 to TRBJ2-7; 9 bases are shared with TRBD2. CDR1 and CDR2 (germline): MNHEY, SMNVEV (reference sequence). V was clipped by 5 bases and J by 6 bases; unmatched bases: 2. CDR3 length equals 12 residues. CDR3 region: CASSLTSGEQYF. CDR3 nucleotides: TGTGCCAGCAGTCTGACTAGCGGCGAGCAGTACTTC.

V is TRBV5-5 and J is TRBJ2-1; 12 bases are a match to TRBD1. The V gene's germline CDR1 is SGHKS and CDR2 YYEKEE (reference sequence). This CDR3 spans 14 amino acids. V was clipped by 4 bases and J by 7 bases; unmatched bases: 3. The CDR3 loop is CASSLGQGANEQFF. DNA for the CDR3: TGTGCCAGCAGCCTGGGACAGGGGGCTAATGAGCAGTTCTTC.

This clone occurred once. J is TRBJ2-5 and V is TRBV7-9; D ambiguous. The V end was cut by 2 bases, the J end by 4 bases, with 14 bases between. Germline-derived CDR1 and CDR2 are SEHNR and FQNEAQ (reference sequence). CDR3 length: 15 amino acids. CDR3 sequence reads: CASSLPNSVAETQYF. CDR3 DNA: TGTGCCAGCAGCTTACCCAACTCCGTTGCAGAGACCCAGTACTTC.

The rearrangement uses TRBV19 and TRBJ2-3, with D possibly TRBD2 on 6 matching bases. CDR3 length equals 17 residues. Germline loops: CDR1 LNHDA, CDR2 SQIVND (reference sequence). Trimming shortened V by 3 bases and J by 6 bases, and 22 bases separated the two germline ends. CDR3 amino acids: CASSIDLPWTEGDTQYF. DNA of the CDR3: TGTGCCAGTAGTATTGATCTTCCTTGGACGGAGGGGGATACGCAGTATTTT.

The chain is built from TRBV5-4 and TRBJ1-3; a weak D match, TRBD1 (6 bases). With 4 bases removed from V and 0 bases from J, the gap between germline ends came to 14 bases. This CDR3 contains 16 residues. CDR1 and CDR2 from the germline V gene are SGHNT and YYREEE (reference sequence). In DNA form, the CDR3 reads TGTGCCAGCAGCGACTTGGGACACCTCTCTGGAAACACCATATATTTT. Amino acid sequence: CASSDLGHLSGNTIYF.

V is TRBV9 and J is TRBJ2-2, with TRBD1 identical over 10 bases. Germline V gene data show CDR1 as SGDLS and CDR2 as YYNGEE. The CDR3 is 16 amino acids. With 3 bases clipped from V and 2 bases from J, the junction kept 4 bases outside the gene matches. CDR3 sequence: CASSGQGARNTGELFF. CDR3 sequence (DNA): TGTGCCAGCAGCGGACAGGGGGCGAGAAACACCGGGGAGCTGTTTTTT.

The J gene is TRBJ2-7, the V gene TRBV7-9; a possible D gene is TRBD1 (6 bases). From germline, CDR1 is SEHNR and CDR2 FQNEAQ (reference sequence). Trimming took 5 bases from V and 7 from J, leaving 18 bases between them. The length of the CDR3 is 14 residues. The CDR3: CASSPRDNSLEQYF. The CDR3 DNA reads TGTGCCAGCAGCCCCCGGGACAATAGTCTAGAGCAGTACTTC.

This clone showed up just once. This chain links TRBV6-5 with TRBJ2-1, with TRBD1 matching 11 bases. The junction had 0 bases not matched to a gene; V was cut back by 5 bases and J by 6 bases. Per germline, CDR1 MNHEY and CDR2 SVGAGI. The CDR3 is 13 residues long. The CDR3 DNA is TGTGCCAGCAGTGGGACAGGGGGCAATGAGCAGTTCTTC. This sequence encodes CASSGTGGNEQFF.

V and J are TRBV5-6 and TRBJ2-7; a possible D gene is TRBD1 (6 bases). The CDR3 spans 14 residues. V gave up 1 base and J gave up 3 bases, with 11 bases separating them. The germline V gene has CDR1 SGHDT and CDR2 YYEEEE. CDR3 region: CASSLSGQHYEQYF. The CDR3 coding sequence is TGTGCCAGCAGCTTGTCGGGACAACACTACGAGCAGTACTTC.

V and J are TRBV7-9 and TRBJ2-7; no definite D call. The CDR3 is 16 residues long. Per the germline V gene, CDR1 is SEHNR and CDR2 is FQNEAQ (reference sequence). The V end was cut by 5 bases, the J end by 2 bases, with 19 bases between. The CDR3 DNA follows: TGTGCCAGCAGCGCTCGTAGGCAGGCTGGTACCTACGAGCAGTACTTC. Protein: CASSARRQAGTYEQYF.

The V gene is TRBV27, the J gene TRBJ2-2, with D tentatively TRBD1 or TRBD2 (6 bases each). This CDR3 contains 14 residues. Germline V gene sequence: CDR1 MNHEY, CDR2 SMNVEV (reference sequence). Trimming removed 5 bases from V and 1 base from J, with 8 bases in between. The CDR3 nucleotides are TGTGCCAGCAGTAAGGGGGGGAACACCGGGGAGCTGTTTTTT. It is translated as CASSKGGNTGELFF.

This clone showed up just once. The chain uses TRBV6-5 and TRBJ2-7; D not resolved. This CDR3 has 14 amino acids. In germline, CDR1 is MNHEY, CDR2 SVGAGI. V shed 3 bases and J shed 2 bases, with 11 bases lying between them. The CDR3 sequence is CASSYGARAYEQYF. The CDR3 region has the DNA TGTGCCAGCAGTTATGGAGCTAGAGCCTACGAGCAGTACTTC.